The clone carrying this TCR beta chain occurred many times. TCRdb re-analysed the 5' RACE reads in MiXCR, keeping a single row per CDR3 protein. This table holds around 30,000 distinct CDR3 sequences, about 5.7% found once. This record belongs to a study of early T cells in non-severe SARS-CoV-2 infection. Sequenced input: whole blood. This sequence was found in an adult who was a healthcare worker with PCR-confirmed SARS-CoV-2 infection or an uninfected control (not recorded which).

The CDR3 loop reads CASSIDRRSYEQYF. The CDR3 DNA is TGCGCCAGCAGCATCGACAGGCGTTCCTACGAGCAGTACTTC. This sequence joins TRBV5-1 and TRBJ2-7; D is possibly TRBD1 (6 bases). V was clipped by 4 bases and J by 1 base, with 12 bases between them. The CDR3 spans 14 residues. The germline V gene has CDR1 SGHRS and CDR2 YFSETQ.